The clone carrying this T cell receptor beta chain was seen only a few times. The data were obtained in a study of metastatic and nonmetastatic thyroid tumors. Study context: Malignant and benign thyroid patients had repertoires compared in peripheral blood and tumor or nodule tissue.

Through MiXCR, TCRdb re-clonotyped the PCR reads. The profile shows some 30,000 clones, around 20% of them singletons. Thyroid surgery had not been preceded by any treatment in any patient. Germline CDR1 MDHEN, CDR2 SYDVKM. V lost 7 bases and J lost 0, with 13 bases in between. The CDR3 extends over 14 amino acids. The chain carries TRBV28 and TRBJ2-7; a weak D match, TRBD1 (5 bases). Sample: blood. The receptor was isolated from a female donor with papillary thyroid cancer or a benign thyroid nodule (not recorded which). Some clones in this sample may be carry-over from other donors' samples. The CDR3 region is CASTLLGDSYEQYF. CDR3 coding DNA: TGTGCCAGCACCCTTTTAGGGGACTCCTACGAGCAGTACTTC.